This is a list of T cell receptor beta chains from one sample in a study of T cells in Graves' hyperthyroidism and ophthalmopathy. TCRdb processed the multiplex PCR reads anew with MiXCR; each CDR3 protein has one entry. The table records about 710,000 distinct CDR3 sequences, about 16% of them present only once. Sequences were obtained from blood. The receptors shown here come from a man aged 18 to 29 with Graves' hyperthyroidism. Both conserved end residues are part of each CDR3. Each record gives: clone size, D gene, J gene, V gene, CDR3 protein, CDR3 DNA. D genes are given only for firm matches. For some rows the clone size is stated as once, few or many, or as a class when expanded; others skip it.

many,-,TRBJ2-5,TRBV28,CASSFRTAWEAQYF,TGTGCCAGCAGTTTCCGGACCGCCTGGGAGGCCCAGTACTTC
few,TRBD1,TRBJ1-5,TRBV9,CASSVGQGSQPQHF,TGTGCCAGCAGCGTAGGACAGGGTAGCCAGCCCCAGCATTTT
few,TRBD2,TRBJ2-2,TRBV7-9,CASSLRLAGGPNTGELFF,TGTGCCAGCAGCTTACGGCTAGCGGGAGGCCCGAACACCGGGGAGCTGTTTTTT
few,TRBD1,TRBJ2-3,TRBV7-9,CASSSWDSLTDTQYF,TGTGCCAGCAGCAGTTGGGACAGTTTGACAGATACGCAGTATTTT
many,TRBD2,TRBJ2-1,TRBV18,CASSPNSGSEQFF,TGTGCCAGCTCACCCAATAGCGGGAGTGAGCAGTTCTTC
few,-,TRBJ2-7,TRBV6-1,CASSEIGSYEQYF,TGTGCCAGCAGTGAAATAGGATCCTACGAGCAGTACTTC
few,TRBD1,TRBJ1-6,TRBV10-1,CASSESPGGNSPLHF,TGCGCCAGCAGTGAGTCGCCAGGGGGGAATTCACCCCTCCACTTT
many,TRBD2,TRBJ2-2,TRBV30,CAWRFLAGGELFF,TGTGCCTGGAGATTTCTAGCGGGCGGGGAGCTGTTTTTT
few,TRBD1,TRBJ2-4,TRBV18,CASSPGQSSKNIQYF,TGTGCCAGCTCACCGGGACAGTCTAGCAAAAACATTCAGTACTTC
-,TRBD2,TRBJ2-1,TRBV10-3,CAISEGLAGDNEQFF,TGTGCCATCAGTGAAGGACTAGCGGGAGACAATGAGCAGTTCTTC
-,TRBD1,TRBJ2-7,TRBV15,CATSRDRGGQGVGEQYF,TGTGCCACCAGCAGAGATAGGGGCGGACAGGGGGTGGGAGAGCAGTACTTC
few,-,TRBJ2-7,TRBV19,CASGPGYGTYEQYF,TGTGCCAGTGGCCCCGGATACGGAACCTACGAGCAGTACTTC
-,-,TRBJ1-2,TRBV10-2,CASSKDIFPYGYTF,TGCGCCAGCAGCAAGGACATCTTCCCCTATGGCTACACCTTC
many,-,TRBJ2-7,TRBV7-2,CASSLDDGPYEQYF,TGTGCCAGCAGCCTTGACGACGGACCCTACGAGCAGTACTTC
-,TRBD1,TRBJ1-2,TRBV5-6,CASSPLTSDRPAYTF,TGTGCCAGCAGCCCCTTGACGTCGGACAGGCCTGCCTACACCTTC
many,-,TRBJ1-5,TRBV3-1,CASSYYNQPQHF,TGTGCCAGCAGCTATTACAATCAGCCCCAGCATTTT
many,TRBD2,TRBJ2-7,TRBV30,CAWATSGGPDEQYF,TGTGCCTGGGCGACTAGCGGGGGTCCGGACGAGCAGTACTTC
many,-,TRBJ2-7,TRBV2,CASSEATYEQYF,TGTGCCAGCAGTGAAGCTACCTACGAGCAGTACTTC
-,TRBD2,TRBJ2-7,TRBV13,CASSSGLAGVDEQYF,TGTGCCAGCAGCTCGGGACTAGCGGGTGTCGACGAGCAGTACTTC
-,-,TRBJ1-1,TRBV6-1,CASRFTGKGTKAFF,TGTGCCAGCAGATTCACAGGGAAGGGCACTAAAGCTTTCTTT
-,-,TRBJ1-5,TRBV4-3,CASSQAKRGRALCNQPQHF,TGCGCCAGCAGCCAAGCCAAAAGGGGCAGGGCCCTATGTAATCAGCCCCAGCATTTT
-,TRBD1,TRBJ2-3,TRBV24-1,CATSETGDDTDTQYF,TGTGCCACCAGTGAGACAGGGGATGACACAGATACGCAGTATTTT
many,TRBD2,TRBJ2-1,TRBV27,CASSPISGSSYNEQFF,TGTGCCAGCAGTCCAATTAGCGGGAGCTCCTACAATGAGCAGTTCTTC
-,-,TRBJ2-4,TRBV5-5,CASSPGTVPNIQYF,TGTGCCAGCAGCCCTGGGACGGTACCCAACATTCAGTACTTC
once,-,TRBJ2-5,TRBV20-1,CSARETEGFQETQYF,TGCAGTGCTAGAGAGACGGAAGGATTCCAAGAGACCCAGTACTTC
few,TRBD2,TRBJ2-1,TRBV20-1,CSEMGLAGPRPGDNEQFF,TGCAGTGAAATGGGGCTAGCGGGACCGCGGCCCGGGGACAATGAGCAGTTCTTC
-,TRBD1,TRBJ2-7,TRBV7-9,CASRREQGQGSGYEQYF,TGTGCCAGCAGACGAGAACAGGGACAGGGAAGCGGATACGAGCAGTACTTC
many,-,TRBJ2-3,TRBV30,CAWTGETDTQYF,TGTGCCTGGACAGGGGAAACAGATACGCAGTATTTT
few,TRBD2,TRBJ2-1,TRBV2,CASTPRTSGGGEQFF,TGTGCCAGCACCCCCCGGACTAGCGGAGGGGGGGAGCAGTTCTTC
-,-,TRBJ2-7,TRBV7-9,CASSLLSVGSYEQYF,TGTGCCAGCAGCTTATTGTCCGTGGGGTCTTACGAGCAGTACTTC
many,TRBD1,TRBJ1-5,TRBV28,CASSRTGRGSNQPQHF,TGTGCCAGCAGTAGGACAGGGCGGGGTAGCAATCAGCCCCAGCATTTT
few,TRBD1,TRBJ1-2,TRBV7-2,CASRRDRATGGYTF,TGTGCCAGCAGGAGGGACAGGGCGACGGGCGGCTACACCTTC
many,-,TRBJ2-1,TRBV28,CASSSGDGYNEQFF,TGTGCCAGCAGTTCCGGGGACGGATACAATGAGCAGTTCTTC
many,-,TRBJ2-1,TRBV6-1,CASSETDSYNEQFF,TGTGCCAGCAGTGAAACCGACTCCTACAATGAGCAGTTCTTC
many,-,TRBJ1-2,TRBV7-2,CASSSPILDRPFTYGYTF,TGTGCCAGCAGCTCCCCCATCTTAGACAGGCCCTTTACCTATGGCTACACCTTC
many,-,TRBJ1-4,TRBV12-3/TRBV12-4,CASSIRGGTNEKLFF,TGTGCCAGCAGTATCCGCGGGGGAACTAATGAAAAACTGTTTTTT
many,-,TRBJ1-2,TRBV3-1,CASSQVGTLANYGYTF,TGTGCCAGCAGCCAAGTGGGGACCCTAGCTAACTATGGCTACACCTTC